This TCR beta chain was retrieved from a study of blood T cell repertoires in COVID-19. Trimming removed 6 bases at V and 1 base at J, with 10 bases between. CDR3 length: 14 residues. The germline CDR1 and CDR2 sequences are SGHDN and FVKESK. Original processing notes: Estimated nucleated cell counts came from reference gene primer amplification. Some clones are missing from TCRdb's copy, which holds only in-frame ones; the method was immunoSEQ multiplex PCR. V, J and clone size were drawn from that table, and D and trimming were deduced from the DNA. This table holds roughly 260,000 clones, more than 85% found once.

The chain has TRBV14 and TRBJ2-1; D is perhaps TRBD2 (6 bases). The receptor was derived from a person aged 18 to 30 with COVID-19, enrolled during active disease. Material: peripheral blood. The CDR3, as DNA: TGTGCCAGCAGATCCCGGGAGTCCTACAATGAGCAGTTCTTC. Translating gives CASRSRESYNEQFF.